Listed here are 21 T cell receptor beta chains from one sample, sequenced in a study of CD8+ T cells in alopecia areata. Reverse transcription of extracted RNA yielded cDNA, which provided the sequencing template. Method: immunoSEQ multiplex PCR; TCRdb's copy keeps in-frame clones and lacks some. The sample holds about 110,000 clones; approximately 59% are singletons and the top ten take 20% to 25%. Sequenced: CD8+ T cells sorted from blood. These TCRs come from a human donor in good health.

This chain joins TRBV13 and TRBJ2-5, with TRBD2 matching 11 bases. CDR3 length: 16 amino acids. The junction had 7 bases not matched to a gene; V was cut back by 3 bases and J by 4 bases. Per the germline V gene, CDR1 is PRHDT and CDR2 is FYEKMQ (reference sequence). CDR3 sequence reads: CASSFLTSGGRETQYF. In DNA, the CDR3 is TGTGCCAGCAGCTTTTTAACTAGCGGGGGTAGAGAGACCCAGTACTTC.

The rearrangement links TRBV13 to TRBJ2-2; 7 positions agree with TRBD1. The germline CDR1 and CDR2 sequences are PRHDT and FYEKMQ (reference sequence). The CDR3 spans 15 residues. With V trimmed by 3 bases and J by 1 base, 2 bases remained unmatched. The CDR3 spells CASSFYRGNTGELFF. CDR3 DNA: TGTGCCAGCAGCTTTTACAGGGGGAACACCGGGGAGCTGTTTTTT.

The CDR3 protein is CASSLGLVETQYF. CDR3 coding DNA: TGTGCCAGCAGCTTAGGGTTGGTAGAGACCCAGTACTTC. The chain joins TRBV7-6 to TRBJ2-5, with D uncertain. Trimming took off 1 base at V and 4 bases at J, with 7 bases between the two ends. Germline V gives CDR1 SGHVS, CDR2 FNYEAQ. The CDR3 length is 13 residues.

The chain combines TRBV13 with TRBJ2-5, with D perhaps matching TRBD2 (7 bases). V lost 0 bases and J lost 1, with 9 bases in between. CDR1 PRHDT and CDR2 FYEKMQ come from the germline V gene (reference sequence). This CDR3 has 15 amino acids. CDR3 DNA: TGTGCCAGCAGCTTAGGCGCGGGGGCCCAAGAGACCCAGTACTTC. Translated: CASSLGAGAQETQYF. Using reference TRBV13 and TRBJ2-5 for the parts outside the CDR3, the full variable domain is AAGVIQSPRHLIKEKRETATLKCYPIPRHDTVYWYQQGPGQDPQFLISFYEKMQSDKGSIPDRFSAQQFSDYHSELNMSSLELGDSALYFCASSLGAGAQETQYFGPGTRLLVL.

This clone has just a few counts. V gene TRBV28 combines with J gene TRBJ2-1; D uncertain. The CDR3 extends over 13 amino acids. Germline V gene sequence: CDR1 MDHEN, CDR2 SYDVKM. Trimming took off 6 bases at V and 5 bases at J, with 11 bases between the two ends. CDR3 region: CASSPPRNNEQFF. In DNA form, the CDR3 reads TGTGCCAGCAGCCCCCCTCGGAACAATGAGCAGTTCTTC.

This clone was counted a few times. The genes are TRBV13 and TRBJ2-4; the D gene is possibly TRBD1 (6 bases). This CDR3 contains 12 residues. CDR1 is PRHDT and CDR2 is FYEKMQ in the germline V gene (reference sequence). V dropped 5 bases and J dropped 7 bases, with 9 bases sitting between them. The CDR3 spells CASSPDRNIQYF. Here the CDR3 DNA reads TGTGCCAGCAGCCCCGACAGGAACATTCAGTACTTC.

The CDR3 DNA sequence: TGTGCCAGCAGTTTTCGTAGGGGGATGAACACTGAAGCTTTCTTT. It codes for CASSFRRGMNTEAFF. The chain links TRBV28 to TRBJ1-1, with D maybe TRBD1 (6 bases). Germline loops: CDR1 MDHEN, CDR2 SYDVKM. This CDR3 is 15 amino acids long. Trimming shortened V by 3 bases and J by 0 bases, and 11 bases separated the two germline ends.

The chain couples TRBV5-1 to TRBJ2-7; 9 nucleotides match TRBD2. Germline-derived CDR1 and CDR2 are SGHRS and YFSETQ. V dropped 1 base and J dropped 6; count of bases not matched to a gene: 5. The CDR3 totals 14 residues. The DNA of the CDR3 is TGCGCCAGCAGCTTGAGGACTAGCGCGGCCGAGCAGTACTTC. Translated: CASSLRTSAAEQYF. The entire variable domain, with the rest obtained from reference TRBV5-1 and TRBJ2-7, is as follows: KAGVTQTPRYLIKTRGQQVTLSCSPISGHRSVSWYQQTPGQGLQFLFEYFSETQRNKGNFPGRFSGRQFSNSRSEMNVSTLELGDSALYLCASSLRTSAAEQYFGPGTRLTVT.

This chain joins TRBV2 and TRBJ2-5; TRBD2 matches at 9 bases. Per germline, CDR1 SNHLY and CDR2 FYNNEI. V was clipped by 1 base and J by 5 bases; unmatched bases: 5. The CDR3 loop spans 15 amino acids. The CDR3 spells CASSEGGGAWETQYF. In DNA, the CDR3 is TGTGCCAGCAGTGAAGGCGGGGGGGCCTGGGAGACCCAGTACTTC.

The chain has TRBV23-1 and TRBJ2-5; TRBD1 or TRBD2 may be the D gene (5 bases each). TRBV23-1 is marked as an open reading frame, function uncertain. V shed 7 bases and J shed 2 bases, with 14 bases lying between them. This CDR3 has 14 amino acids. The DNA of the CDR3 is TGCGCCAGCACAACCCGGGACCAACAAGAGACCCAGTACTTC. It yields the protein CASTTRDQQETQYF.

This chain links TRBV25-1 with TRBJ2-1; TRBD1 might be the D (6 bases). Trimming took off 3 bases at V and 10 bases at J, with 13 bases between the two ends. Germline CDR1 is MGHDK and CDR2 is SYGVNS. The length of the CDR3 is 13 residues. The CDR3 DNA follows: TGTGCCAGCAGTGACCGCGGACAGCCAGAGCAGTTCTTC. It is translated as CASSDRGQPEQFF.

The chain joins TRBV21-1 to TRBJ1-1. TRBV21-1 is assigned pseudogene status. The CDR3 consists of 17 residues. For the CDR3, the DNA is TGTGCCAGCAGCAACCATAACTCGCCCCCAGGAGAGACTGAAGCTTTCTTT. Its translation is CASSNHNSPPGETEAFF.

V is TRBV7-8 and J is TRBJ2-1; no reliable D call. CDR1 is SGHVS, CDR2 FQNEAQ, per germline. The CDR3 is 11 amino acids. Trimming left V 8 bases short and J 6 bases short, with 8 bases between. The CDR3 DNA follows: TGTGCCAGCGGCTCACTCAATGAGCAGTTCTTC. As protein: CASGSLNEQFF.

This chain connects TRBV15 to TRBJ2-1, with a weak D call TRBD2 (5 bases). Between the trimmed V and J ends, which lost 1 base and 3 bases, there was a span of 13 bases. This CDR3 is 16 amino acids long. The germline V gene encodes CDR1 LNHNV and CDR2 YYDKDF (reference sequence). CDR3 loop: CATSRVRVGVYNEQFF. CDR3 DNA: TGTGCCACCAGCAGAGTACGGGTCGGGGTCTACAATGAGCAGTTCTTC.

This sequence joins TRBV7-9 and TRBJ2-7; D is unclear. Germline-derived CDR1 and CDR2 are SEHNR and FQNEAQ (reference sequence). This CDR3 spans 12 amino acids. Trimming removed 1 base at V and 3 bases at J, with 4 bases between. Here the CDR3 DNA reads TGTGCCAGCAGCTTAGTATTCTACGAGCAGTACTTC. Protein sequence: CASSLVFYEQYF.

The V call is TRBV7-9, the J call TRBJ2-7; weak D call: TRBD1 (5 bases). V gave up 5 bases and J gave up 3 bases, with 11 bases separating them. The CDR3 length is 13 residues. The germline V gene has CDR1 SEHNR and CDR2 FQNEAQ (reference sequence). CDR3 protein: CASSPGWGYEQYF. In DNA form, the CDR3 reads TGTGCCAGCAGCCCAGGGTGGGGCTACGAGCAGTACTTC.

The chain couples TRBV5-1 to TRBJ2-3, with 10 bases aligning to TRBD1. Looked up from germline, CDR1 is SGHRS and CDR2 is YFSETQ. The length of the CDR3 is 16 residues. V trimming: 2 bases; J trimming: 2 bases; junction bases outside the gene matches: 5. The CDR3, as DNA: TGCGCCAGCAGCTTCGGGACAGGGGCCAACACAGATACGCAGTATTTT. Protein sequence: CASSFGTGANTDTQYF.

The rearrangement links TRBV7-2 to TRBJ2-2; unclear D gene. This CDR3 has 16 residues. Germline CDR1 and CDR2: SGHTA and FQGNSA. V lost 8 bases and J lost 0, with 16 bases in between. The DNA for the CDR3 is TGTGCCAGCCACGGTGGTGCGTTCGCGAACACCGGGGAGCTGTTTTTT. Protein product: CASHGGAFANTGELFF.

The rearrangement links TRBV19 to TRBJ2-3, with D possibly TRBD2 on 7 matching bases. Between the trimmed V and J ends, which lost 1 base and 4 bases, there was a span of 12 bases. Germline loops: CDR1 LNHDA, CDR2 SQIVND (reference sequence). The CDR3 contains 15 residues. CDR3 in DNA: TGTGCCAGTAGTATAGCGGGGGGCGAGGCAGATACGCAGTATTTT. Its protein product is CASSIAGGEADTQYF.

The chain combines TRBV6-6 with TRBJ2-7, with 8 bases matching TRBD1. The V segment lost 5 bases and the J segment 9 bases; nucleotides outside the gene matches: 12. The CDR3 runs to 14 residues. Germline V CDR1 and CDR2: MNHNY, SVGAGI (reference sequence). The CDR3 coding sequence is TGTGCCAGCAGTCGGACAGGGTCTCTGGCGGCGCAGTACTTC. As protein: CASSRTGSLAAQYF.

CDR3 sequence (DNA): TGTGCCAGCAGCTCCCGGACAGGGAACGTTGACTATGGCTACACCTTC. It yields the protein CASSSRTGNVDYGYTF. The V call is TRBV9, the J call TRBJ1-2; 8 bases match TRBD1. V was clipped by 4 bases and J by 3 bases; unmatched bases: 11. This CDR3 spans 16 amino acids. CDR1 is SGDLS and CDR2 is YYNGEE in the germline V gene.